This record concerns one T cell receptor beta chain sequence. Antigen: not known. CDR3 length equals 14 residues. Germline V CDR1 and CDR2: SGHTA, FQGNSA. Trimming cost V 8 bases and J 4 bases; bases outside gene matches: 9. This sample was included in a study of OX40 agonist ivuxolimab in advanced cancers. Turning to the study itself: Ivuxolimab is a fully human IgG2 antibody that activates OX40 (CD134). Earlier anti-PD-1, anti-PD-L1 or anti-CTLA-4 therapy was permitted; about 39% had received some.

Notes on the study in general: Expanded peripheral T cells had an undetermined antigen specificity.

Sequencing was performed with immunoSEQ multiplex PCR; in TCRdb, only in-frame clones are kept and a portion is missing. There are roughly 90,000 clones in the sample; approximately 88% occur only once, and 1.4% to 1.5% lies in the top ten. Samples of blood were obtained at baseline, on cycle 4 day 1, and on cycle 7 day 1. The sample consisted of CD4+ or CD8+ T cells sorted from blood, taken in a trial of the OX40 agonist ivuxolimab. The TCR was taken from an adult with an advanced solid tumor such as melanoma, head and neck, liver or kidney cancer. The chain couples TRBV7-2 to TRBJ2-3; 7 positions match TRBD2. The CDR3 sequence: CASGRGRAPDTQYF. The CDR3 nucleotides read TGTGCCAGCGGTCGGGGGAGGGCCCCAGATACGCAGTATTTT.